This T cell receptor beta chain was recorded in a study of identical twins. At least ten counts were recorded for this clonotype. Donors uniformly comprised healthy Caucasians. The V end lost 7 bases, the J end lost 5 bases, and 18 bases lay between the germline ends. Germline CDR1 reads MNHEY; CDR2 reads SVGEGT. There are 14 residues in the CDR3. Template switching, a step in the protocol, added a universal primer site, and cDNA carried unique molecular identifiers. TCRdb used MiXCR to reprocess the 5' RACE reads, holding one entry per CDR3 protein. The data contain around 680,000 distinct CDR3 sequences, under 9% of them singletons. These records were also assigned to another study, of yellow fever vaccine responses in identical twins.

The origin of this receptor is a woman aged 18-35 years in good health. Sequenced: PBMCs. V usage is TRBV6-2 or TRBV6-3 and J usage is TRBJ2-7; D unresolved. The CDR3 here is CASNPGPAVHEQYF. The CDR3 nucleotides read TGTGCCAGCAACCCGGGTCCCGCGGTCCACGAGCAGTACTTC.